The present TCR beta chain was sequenced within a study of shared clonotypes between healthy human individuals. The unsorted samples had tens of millions of PBMCs used for genomic DNA. Germline V gene sequence: CDR1 GTSNPN, CDR2 SVGIG (reference sequence). CDR3 length: 12 amino acids. Trimming at V came to 4 bases and at J to 5 bases, leaving 0 bases not matched to a gene. Concerning this clone itself: Its matching antigen is unknown.

Replicate PCRs were loaded with approximately 300 ng DNA from unsorted PBMC, around 28,000 T cell genomes. Clones were sequenced by immunoSEQ multiplex PCR, and TCRdb holds only the in-frame ones, with some missing. This sample has about 480,000 clones, with 79% found just once. Study-wide points: Only a few donors were included, so the genetic and exposure-history diversity represented was limited.

The chain is built from TRBV30 and TRBJ2-3; TRBD2 agrees at 10 bases. The sequencing input was PBMCs. The clonotype was recovered from a woman aged 40 to 50 in good health. Some clones in this sample may be carry-over from other donors' samples. The CDR3 coding sequence is TGTGCCTGGACTAGCGGGAGAGATACGCAGTATTTT. Translating gives CAWTSGRDTQYF.